These 13 T cell receptor beta chains share one sample of origin, sequenced in a study of cytomegalovirus exposure and HLA in healthy donors. The PCR contained 60 Vbeta and 13 Jbeta primers. Method: immunoSEQ multiplex PCR; TCRdb's copy keeps in-frame clones and lacks some. The repertoire holds over 120,000 clones, with over 65% as singletons. Sequenced: PBMCs. Receptors originate from a man aged 18 to 29 in good health and CMV-seropositive.

This clone was detected once. V and J are TRBV5-1 and TRBJ1-5, with a tentative D call TRBD1 (5 bases). V shed 0 bases and J shed 0 bases, with 10 bases lying between them. CDR3 length: 16 amino acids. Germline V lookup: CDR1 SGHRS, CDR2 YFSETQ. This CDR3 reads CASSLEGLNSNQPQHF. CDR3 nucleotide sequence: TGCGCCAGCAGCTTGGAGGGACTAAATAGCAATCAGCCCCAGCATTTT.

This chain uses TRBV7-9 with TRBJ1-2, with D unresolved. Per the germline V gene, CDR1 is SEHNR and CDR2 is FQNEAQ (reference sequence). The CDR3 runs to 13 residues. V gave up 6 bases and J gave up 1 base, with 9 bases separating them. The CDR3 region is CASSRTLNYGYTF. CDR3 bases: TGTGCCAGCAGTAGGACTCTTAACTATGGCTACACCTTC.

This clone was observed once. The chain is built from TRBV5-4 and TRBJ2-1; 12 bases match TRBD2. V trimming: 0 bases; J trimming: 9 bases; junction bases outside the gene matches: 4. There are 15 residues in the CDR3. The germline V gene has CDR1 SGHNT and CDR2 YYREEE (reference sequence). Here the CDR3 reads CASSLASGGVGEQFF. Written as DNA, the CDR3 is TGTGCCAGCAGCTTGGCTAGCGGGGGGGTGGGTGAGCAGTTCTTC.

The rearrangement links TRBV5-1 to TRBJ1-2; D gene uncertain. The germline V and J ends were trimmed by 0 bases and 4 bases, with 10 bases remaining between them. Germline V CDR1 and CDR2: SGHRS, YFSETQ. CDR3 length equals 14 residues. In nucleotides, the CDR3 is TGCGCCAGCAGCTTGGAGCCCACGTCCTATGGCTACACCTTC. It codes for CASSLEPTSYGYTF.

The chain recombines TRBV6-5 with TRBJ1-1, with TRBD1 as a possible D gene (5 bases). This CDR3 is 11 amino acids long. Germline-derived CDR1 and CDR2 are MNHEY and SVGAGI. The germline V and J ends were trimmed by 5 bases and 7 bases, with 8 bases remaining between them. The CDR3 coding sequence is TGTGCCAGCAGTCGGGGGGATGAAGCTTTCTTT. This gives the protein CASSRGDEAFF.

The rearrangement joins TRBV19 to TRBJ2-1; 10 nucleotides align to TRBD2. The CDR3 extends over 18 amino acids. From germline, CDR1 is LNHDA and CDR2 SQIVND (reference sequence). Germline trimming cut 3 bases from V and 0 bases from J; bases unmatched to any gene: 8. CDR3 loop: CASSMWSGRAGSYNEQFF. DNA of the CDR3: TGTGCCAGTAGTATGTGGAGCGGGAGGGCGGGCTCCTACAATGAGCAGTTCTTC.

The chain links TRBV4-3 to TRBJ2-3; D not resolved. The CDR3 is 15 amino acids. From germline, CDR1 is LGHNA and CDR2 YSLEER. The germline V and J ends were trimmed by 0 bases and 5 bases, with 12 bases remaining between them. The CDR3 loop reads CASSQDQVEGDTQYF. The CDR3, as DNA: TGCGCCAGCAGCCAAGATCAGGTGGAAGGAGATACGCAGTATTTT.

This clone was picked up one time. The CDR3 nucleotides read TGTGCCACCAGCGGAGGACAGGATAGCAATCAGCCCCAGCATTTT. Translated, it gives CATSGGQDSNQPQHF. V gene TRBV15 combines with J gene TRBJ1-5; 7 bases fit TRBD1. This CDR3 region has 15 residues. Trimming removed 5 bases from V and 0 bases from J; junction bases left unmatched: 4. Germline V CDR1 and CDR2: LNHNV, YYDKDF (reference sequence).

This chain links TRBV6-1 with TRBJ2-7, with 8 bases matching TRBD2. The CDR3 extends over 15 amino acids. Germline V gives CDR1 MNHNS, CDR2 SASEGT. J gave up 7 bases and V 7 bases, and 15 bases lay outside the gene matches. Here the CDR3 reads CASISAGGQNREQYF. DNA of the CDR3: TGTGCCAGCATATCCGCGGGGGGACAAAACAGAGAGCAGTACTTC.

The rearrangement joins TRBV7-2 to TRBJ2-1; possible D gene TRBD1, 6 bases. Germline V lookup: CDR1 SGHTA, CDR2 FQGNSA. The CDR3 contains 14 residues. V lost 5 bases, J lost 12 bases, and 20 bases lay in between. The CDR3 protein is CASSSPEGGHRQFF. The CDR3 DNA is TGTGCCAGCAGCAGTCCTGAAGGGGGACATAGGCAGTTCTTC.

This clone was seen just once. V is TRBV7-6 and J is TRBJ2-3, with 9 bases fitting TRBD2. With 1 base clipped from V and 6 bases from J, the junction kept 11 bases outside the gene matches. The CDR3 contains 17 residues. Germline V CDR1 and CDR2: SGHVS, FNYEAQ. This CDR3 is CASSLEGSGSSGDTQYF. CDR3 nucleotides: TGTGCCAGCAGCTTAGAAGGTAGCGGGAGTTCAGGGGATACGCAGTATTTT.

J is TRBJ2-7 and V is TRBV10-3; 9 bases agree with TRBD1. Trimming took 0 bases from V and 4 from J; bases not matched to a gene: 4. The V gene's germline CDR1 is ENHRY and CDR2 SYGVKD. The CDR3 is 15 residues long. CDR3 loop: CAISESTGGGYEQYF. CDR3 nucleotides: TGTGCCATCAGTGAGTCGACAGGGGGGGGGTACGAGCAGTACTTC.

J is TRBJ1-2 and V is TRBV27, with D perhaps TRBD1 (5 bases). The CDR3 runs to 13 residues. The V and J ends lost 5 bases and 3 bases respectively, with 10 bases between them. Germline CDR1 and CDR2: MNHEY and SMNVEV (reference sequence). CDR3 region: CASSTRVDYGYTF. DNA of the CDR3: TGTGCCAGCAGTACCAGGGTCGACTATGGCTACACCTTC.